The rows below give T cell receptor beta chains drawn from one sample of a study of blood T cell repertoires in COVID-19. Sequencing used immunoSEQ multiplex PCR; TCRdb keeps in-frame clones, though not all of them. The repertoire consists of about 250,000 clones, with about 86% occurring once and the leading ten covering about 4.5%. The sequencing sample was made of peripheral blood. The receptors derive from a man aged 50 or older with active or convalescent COVID-19. Each CDR3 is given without its conserved first and last residue. Each record gives: V gene, J gene, CDR3 protein.

v_call: TRBV10-3
j_call: TRBJ2-7
cdr3_aa: AIRNRDRAAEQY

v_call: TRBV6-1
j_call: TRBJ1-2
cdr3_aa: ASSDGLLSGYT

v_call: TRBV27
j_call: TRBJ1-1
cdr3_aa: ASLDRGGAF

v_call: TRBV5-4
j_call: TRBJ2-7
cdr3_aa: ASSLPTGPRSEQY

v_call: TRBV7-8
j_call: TRBJ2-5
cdr3_aa: ASSRKRAGPGETQY

v_call: TRBV9
j_call: TRBJ1-1
cdr3_aa: ASGLRAINTEAF

v_call: TRBV19
j_call: TRBJ2-2
cdr3_aa: ASSIRRGRNTGELF

v_call: TRBV7-9
j_call: TRBJ2-3
cdr3_aa: ASSLILDTDTQY

v_call: TRBV5-4
j_call: TRBJ2-5
cdr3_aa: ASSLRSETQY

v_call: TRBV25-1
j_call: TRBJ1-1
cdr3_aa: ASSRGGYTEAF

v_call: TRBV12-2
j_call: TRBJ2-7
cdr3_aa: ASRLDSGHHYYEQY

v_call: TRBV2
j_call: TRBJ1-5
cdr3_aa: ASSNGDRGNQPQH

v_call: TRBV27
j_call: TRBJ2-3
cdr3_aa: ASSARTGPDTQY

v_call: TRBV13
j_call: TRBJ1-6
cdr3_aa: ASSSGGESSYNSPLH

v_call: TRBV30
j_call: TRBJ1-1
cdr3_aa: AWLRPGQNTEAF

v_call: TRBV4-1
j_call: TRBJ2-3
cdr3_aa: ASSQGDWNTQY

v_call: TRBV29-1
j_call: TRBJ1-4
cdr3_aa: SAVDRGDSTNEKLF

v_call: TRBV19
j_call: TRBJ1-2
cdr3_aa: ASSRFPGGNYGYT